The 22 T cell receptor beta chains below all came from one sample that was sequenced in a study of T cell responses to AZD1222 COVID-19 vaccine. TCRdb's table, derived via immunoSEQ multiplex PCR, lists solely in-frame clones and lacks some. The sample contains some 80,000 clones, 88% of which appear only once. Sequences were derived from peripheral blood, sampled on day 0 of MenACWY control vaccination. All receptors come from an adult in good health.

The chain combines TRBV7-9 with TRBJ1-2, with D possibly being TRBD1 (5 bases). Trimming left V 5 bases short and J 0 bases short, with 16 bases between. Looked up from germline, CDR1 is SEHNR and CDR2 is FQNEAQ (reference sequence). This CDR3 comprises 16 residues. CDR3 sequence (DNA): TGTGCCAGCAGCCCCCCCGTCGGGGGAGCTAACTATGGCTACACCTTC. Residues: CASSPPVGGANYGYTF.

This chain uses TRBV7-2 with TRBJ1-6; D is unclear. Trimming took off 5 bases at V and 2 bases at J, with 1 base between the two ends. The CDR3 is 12 amino acids. The germline CDR1 and CDR2 sequences are SGHTA and FQGNSA. This CDR3 reads CASSPYNSPLHF. CDR3 DNA sequence: TGTGCCAGCAGCCCCTATAATTCACCCCTCCACTTT. The full variable domain, completed using reference TRBV7-2 and TRBJ1-6, is GAGVSQSPSNKVTEKGKDVELRCDPISGHTALYWYRQSLGQGLEFLIYFQGNSAPDKSGLPSDRFSAERTGGSVSTLTIQRTQQEDSAVYLCASSPYNSPLHFGNGTRLTVT.

The CDR3 DNA reads TGTGCCAGCAGTTGGGGACAGGGCGGGGAGACCCAGTACTTC. This encodes CASSWGQGGETQYF. This chain uses TRBV6-2 or TRBV6-3 with TRBJ2-5; 9 bases line up with TRBD1. The germline V gene has CDR1 MNHEY and CDR2 SVGEGT. CDR3 length: 14 residues. With 4 bases clipped from V and 5 bases from J, the junction kept 5 bases outside the gene matches.

The chain has TRBV9 and TRBJ2-7; the match to TRBD1 covers 7 bases. The trim removed 0 bases at V and 2 bases at J, leaving 5 bases unmatched. CDR1 is SGDLS, CDR2 YYNGEE, per germline. The CDR3 spans 15 residues. CDR3 DNA: TGTGCCAGCAGCGTAGAGGACAGGTTGGCCTACGAGCAGTACTTC. It translates to CASSVEDRLAYEQYF.

The chain links TRBV5-1 to TRBJ1-1, with D uncertain. The CDR3 has 15 amino acids. V gave up 4 bases and J gave up 10 bases, with 23 bases separating them. CDR1 is SGHRS, CDR2 YFSETQ, per germline. This CDR3 is CASSPWILSRLTAFF. In nucleotides, the CDR3 is TGCGCCAGCAGCCCTTGGATCCTTTCCCGACTGACAGCTTTCTTT.

The chain uses TRBV16 and TRBJ1-1; TRBD1 might be the D (6 bases). Germline V gene sequence: CDR1 KGHSY, CDR2 FQNENV. The CDR3 totals 17 residues. V was clipped by 4 bases and J by 5 bases, with 23 bases between them. CDR3: CASSLPPGGGRGTEAFF. DNA of the CDR3: TGTGCCAGCAGCCTCCCCCCGGGGGGCGGGAGGGGAACTGAAGCTTTCTTT.

This chain links TRBV5-4 with TRBJ2-2, with 9 bases aligning to TRBD2. This CDR3 spans 15 amino acids. Losses at the gene ends were 1 base for V and 4 bases for J; bases not matched to a gene: 2. Germline CDR1 is SGHNT and CDR2 is YYREEE (reference sequence). The chain's CDR3 is CASSLSSGVTGELFF. The CDR3 coding sequence is TGTGCCAGCAGCTTGTCTAGCGGGGTCACCGGGGAGCTGTTTTTT.

The V call is TRBV7-2, the J call TRBJ1-1; TRBD1 matches 7 bases. The germline V gene encodes CDR1 SGHTA and CDR2 FQGNSA. With 0 bases clipped from V and 4 bases from J, the junction kept 8 bases outside the gene matches. The CDR3 has 16 residues. CDR3 sequence reads: CASSLAGGGDLTEAFF. DNA for the CDR3: TGTGCCAGCAGCTTAGCGGGAGGGGGCGACCTCACTGAAGCTTTCTTT.

The chain employs TRBV4-3 and TRBJ1-2, with D possibly matching TRBD1 (5 bases). Trimming pared 0 bases from V and 4 bases from J, leaving 12 bases between. The CDR3 length is 15 residues. Germline V lookup: CDR1 LGHNA, CDR2 YSLEER. CDR3 amino acids: CASSQDGGESYGYTF. DNA for the CDR3: TGCGCCAGCAGCCAAGACGGGGGTGAAAGCTATGGCTACACCTTC.

This chain connects TRBV5-6 to TRBJ2-3; 10 bases map to TRBD2. Germline CDR1 reads SGHDT; CDR2 reads YYEEEE. The junction had 11 bases not matched to a gene; V was cut back by 4 bases and J by 6 bases. The CDR3 runs to 16 residues. The CDR3 sequence: CASSTLSGGAGDTQYF. The CDR3 DNA is TGTGCCAGCAGCACTTTAAGCGGGGGGGCCGGGGATACGCAGTATTTT.

This rearrangement joins TRBV18 to TRBJ2-3, with D uncertain. Germline CDR1 KGHSH, CDR2 LQKENI. V lost 8 bases and J 0 bases, leaving 6 bases between the germline ends. CDR3 length equals 12 residues. CDR3 loop: CASRYSTDTQYF. The CDR3, as DNA: TGTGCCAGCCGCTATAGCACAGATACGCAGTATTTT. Supplemented by reference TRBV18 and TRBJ2-3, the full variable domain reads NAGVMQNPRHLVRRRGQEARLRCSPMKGHSHVYWYRQLPEEGLKFMVYLQKENIIDESGMPKERFSAEFPKEGPSILRIQQVVRGDSAAYFCASRYSTDTQYFGPGTRLTVL.

The chain links TRBV3-1 (or the pseudogene TRBV3-2) to TRBJ2-5; no definite D call. This CDR3 region has 13 residues. Germline CDR1 LGHDT, CDR2 YNNKEL (reference sequence). V was clipped by 3 bases and J by 0 bases, with 5 bases between them. The CDR3 region has the DNA TGTGCCAGCAGCCACCGGAACCAAGAGACCCAGTACTTC. This encodes CASSHRNQETQYF.

This clone was observed a handful of times. The sample holds other DNA sequences that translate to the same CDR3. The chain carries TRBV11-3 and TRBJ1-2; no clear D gene. The CDR3 is made up of 14 amino acids. V dropped 0 bases and J dropped 3 bases, with 8 bases sitting between them. CDR1 and CDR2 from the germline V gene are SGHNT and YENEEA. This CDR3 reads CASSLEAGDYGYTF. Here the CDR3 DNA reads TGTGCCAGCAGCTTAGAGGCAGGAGACTATGGCTACACCTTC.

The chain recombines TRBV25-1 with TRBJ2-7; D may match TRBD1 or TRBD2 (5 bases each). V was pared by 2 bases and J by 5 bases, with 10 bases between. Germline CDR1 and CDR2: MGHDK and SYGVNS. The CDR3 has 13 amino acids. The CDR3 region is CASSEGDVDEQYF. CDR3 in DNA: TGTGCCAGCAGTGAAGGGGACGTCGACGAGCAGTACTTC.

The chain uses TRBV5-1 and TRBJ2-3, with 8 bases matching TRBD1. This CDR3 spans 15 amino acids. The V and J ends lost 3 bases and 2 bases, in that order; junction bases with no gene match: 5. The germline CDR1 and CDR2 sequences are SGHRS and YFSETQ. CDR3 amino acids: CASSYGQGITDTQYF. The CDR3 DNA reads as TGCGCCAGCAGCTACGGACAGGGCATCACAGATACGCAGTATTTT.

The V gene is TRBV14, the J gene TRBJ1-2; D gene unclear. This CDR3 has 14 amino acids. The V end lost 0 bases, the J end lost 7 bases, and 12 bases lay between the germline ends. The germline gives CDR1 SGHDN, CDR2 FVKESK. In DNA form, the CDR3 reads TGTGCCAGCAGCCAAGATTCGCCCCTAGGTGGCTACACCTTC. Its translation is CASSQDSPLGGYTF.

The rearrangement joins TRBV6-5 to TRBJ1-2; possibly TRBD1 for D (6 bases). The V end lost 6 bases, the J end lost 7 bases, and 21 bases lay between the germline ends. Germline V CDR1 and CDR2: MNHEY, SVGAGI. The CDR3 runs 15 residues. CDR3 residues: CASSLEKGGISGYTF. CDR3 DNA: TGTGCCAGCAGCCTAGAGAAGGGGGGGATCAGTGGCTACACCTTC.

For the CDR3, the DNA is TGCGCCAGCAGCTTGACAGGGGGCTACGAGCAGTACTTC. Translated: CASSLTGGYEQYF. The chain carries TRBV5-1 and TRBJ2-7; TRBD1 matches 8 bases. J lost 3 bases, V lost 1 base, and 0 bases had no gene match. Germline CDR1 reads SGHRS; CDR2 reads YFSETQ. The CDR3 has 13 residues. The full variable domain, with the rest looked up from reference TRBV5-1 and TRBJ2-7, is KAGVTQTPRYLIKTRGQQVTLSCSPISGHRSVSWYQQTPGQGLQFLFEYFSETQRNKGNFPGRFSGRQFSNSRSEMNVSTLELGDSALYLCASSLTGGYEQYFGPGTRLTVT.

V gene TRBV5-4 combines with J gene TRBJ2-5, with TRBD1 matching over 8 bases. Germline CDR1 and CDR2: SGHNT and YYREEE (reference sequence). This CDR3 is 15 amino acids long. J was trimmed by 5 bases and V by 3 bases; bases with no gene match: 9. The chain's CDR3 is CASSSQQGGGETQYF. The CDR3, as DNA: TGTGCCAGCAGCTCCCAACAGGGGGGTGGGGAGACCCAGTACTTC.

The chain couples TRBV7-2 to TRBJ1-2, with unresolved D. V lost 2 bases to trimming and J lost 5 bases, with 6 bases between them. In germline, CDR1 is SGHTA, CDR2 FQGNSA. The CDR3 is 12 residues long. CDR3 amino acids: CASSLIGYGYTF. The CDR3, as DNA: TGTGCCAGCAGCTTAATAGGTTATGGCTACACCTTC.

This rearrangement joins TRBV2 to TRBJ2-7; 8 bases map to TRBD2. Per germline, CDR1 SNHLY and CDR2 FYNNEI. With 7 bases clipped from V and 4 bases from J, the junction kept 6 bases outside the gene matches. This CDR3 spans 13 amino acids. The CDR3 protein is CASNGLAAYEQYF. In nucleotides, the CDR3 is TGTGCCAGCAATGGACTAGCTGCTTACGAGCAGTACTTC. Looking up the rest from reference TRBV2 and TRBJ2-7 gives the full variable domain: EPEVTQTPSHQVTQMGQEVILRCVPISNHLYFYWYRQILGQKVEFLVSFYNNEISEKSEIFDDQFSVERPDGSNFTLKIRSTKLEDSAMYFCASNGLAAYEQYFGPGTRLTVT.

The V and J genes are TRBV7-2 and TRBJ2-2; D may be TRBD2 (6 bases). Germline values: CDR1 SGHTA, CDR2 FQGNSA. This CDR3 spans 16 amino acids. V dropped 6 bases and J dropped 5 bases, with 19 bases sitting between them. The CDR3 DNA reads TGTGCCAGCAGTCCTTGGCGGGGCCCGAGTACCGGGGAGCTGTTTTTT. It yields the protein CASSPWRGPSTGELFF.